The rows below give T cell receptor beta chains drawn from one sample of a study of long-term antiretroviral therapy in people with HIV. The data were produced by immunoSEQ multiplex PCR, yet TCRdb's version contains in-frame clones alone and is incomplete. Of some 19,000 clones listed, around nine tenths were seen once; the top ten hold 10% to 13%. The material sequenced was unsorted PBMCs, taken 0.5 years after starting antiretroviral therapy. These TCRs come from a man aged 40-55 years with HIV. The CDR3 runs from the conserved cysteine through the conserved F or W. D genes are given only for firm matches. Size is omitted from some rows. Given values are once, few, many or a class for expanded clones.

d_call clone_size j_call v_call cdr3_nt cdr3_aa
NA NA TRBJ1-6 TRBV7-2 TGTGCCAGCAGCTACATTAACCGGGAGGATAATTCACCCCTCCACTTT CASSYINREDNSPLHF
NA NA TRBJ2-5 TRBV10-3 TGTGCCATCAGTGAGAGTGCCCCACAAGAGACCCAGTACTTC CAISESAPQETQYF
TRBD2 NA TRBJ2-3 TRBV10-1 TGCGCCAGCAGTGACTTCGCGGGAGATGTGGATACGCAGTATTTT CASSDFAGDVDTQYF
TRBD1 NA TRBJ1-2 TRBV2 TGTGCCAGCAGTGAGCCCGGGACAGGGGTTGGCTACACCTTC CASSEPGTGVGYTF
NA NA TRBJ2-7 TRBV27 TGTGCCAGCAGCAGTAGCTACGAGCAGTACTTC CASSSSYEQYF
TRBD2 NA TRBJ2-7 TRBV27 TGTGCCAGCAGCAATACCGGGACTAGCGGTTCCTACGAGCAGTACTTC CASSNTGTSGSYEQYF
NA NA TRBJ2-7 TRBV10-3 TGTGCCATCAGTGAGCGGGGTTTTGGGGCAGGGGCGGGCGAGCAGTACTTC CAISERGFGAGAGEQYF
NA NA TRBJ2-3 TRBV9 TGTGCCAGCAGCGGCAGGTACACAGATACGCAGTATTTT CASSGRYTDTQYF
NA NA TRBJ2-2 TRBV10-1 TGCGCCAGCAGTGAGGGCAGGGCGAACACCGGGGAGCTGTTTTTT CASSEGRANTGELFF
NA once TRBJ1-2 TRBV6-1 TGTGCCAGCAGTGAGGGCCTTTATGGCTACACCTTC CASSEGLYGYTF
TRBD1 NA TRBJ1-1 TRBV2 TGTGCCAGCAGTATACGACAGGGGAACACTGAAGCTTTCTTT CASSIRQGNTEAFF
TRBD2 NA TRBJ2-5 TRBV5-1 TGCGCCAGCAGCCCGGCTATCGGACTAGCGGAATTATATGGGTCGGAGACCCAGTACTTC CASSPAIGLAELYGSETQYF
NA NA TRBJ1-4 TRBV7-9 TGTGCCAGCAGCGGAGGGGTCCTTAATGAAAAACTGTTTTTT CASSGGVLNEKLFF
NA once TRBJ1-5 TRBV6-1 TGTGCCAGCAAACTGGGGGGTTTGAGCAATCAGCCCCAGCATTTT CASKLGGLSNQPQHF
TRBD2 NA TRBJ2-3 TRBV19 TGTGCCAGTAGTGTAACGGGACTAGCTTACGCAGATACGCAGTATTTT CASSVTGLAYADTQYF
NA NA TRBJ2-7 TRBV4-3 TGCGCCAGCAGCCAAGGTCAAGCGACCTACGAGCAGTACTTC CASSQGQATYEQYF
NA NA TRBJ1-4 TRBV28 TGTGCCAGCAGTTTCGAGGGGCCCAATGAAAAACTGTTTTTT CASSFEGPNEKLFF
NA NA TRBJ2-7 TRBV7-8 TGTGCCAGCAGCCTCCCGTGGGGGGGGCTCTACGAGCAGTACTTC CASSLPWGGLYEQYF
NA NA TRBJ2-7 TRBV27 TGTGCCAGCAGTTTAACCTGGCAGGCCCCCTACGAGCAGTACTTC CASSLTWQAPYEQYF
TRBD1 few TRBJ1-1 TRBV5-5 TGTGCCAGCAGCTGGGGGACAGGGGGCCGGAACACTGAAGCTTTCTTT CASSWGTGGRNTEAFF
NA NA TRBJ1-1 TRBV19 TGTGCCAGTAGAAGAGCAGGGCTGGTGAACACTGAAGCTTTCTTT CASRRAGLVNTEAFF
NA once TRBJ2-1 TRBV11-3 TGTGCCAGCAGCTTAAGAAGGGGGACTGGAAACTCCTACAATGAGCAGTTCTTC CASSLRRGTGNSYNEQFF
NA NA TRBJ2-1 TRBV30 TGTGCCTGGAGTGTAAAAGATGTAAGGTTCTTC CAWSVKDVRFF
NA NA TRBJ2-5 TRBV20-1 TGCAGTGCTAGAGATAACTGGACCCAGTACTTC CSARDNWTQYF
TRBD2 NA TRBJ2-5 TRBV28 TGTGCCAGCAGGCGGGGACTAGCGGGATTTGAGACCCAGTACTTC CASRRGLAGFETQYF
NA once TRBJ1-1 TRBV14 TGTGCCAGCAGCCAAGCCCAGGGACTCCCGGCTTTCTTT CASSQAQGLPAFF
TRBD1 NA TRBJ2-1 TRBV18 TGTGCCAGCTCACCAAGAGACAGGGCAGGCAATGAGCAGTTCTTC CASSPRDRAGNEQFF
NA NA TRBJ2-1 TRBV6-5 TGTGCCAGCAGCCCCCACGTGGGCTACAATGAGCAGTTCTTC CASSPHVGYNEQFF
NA NA TRBJ2-7 TRBV6-1 TGTGCCAGCCGTCTAGGGGGGGACTACGAGCAGTACTTC CASRLGGDYEQYF
NA NA TRBJ2-3 TRBV5-1 TGCGCCAGCAGCCCTAACCAGGGGATCCCTAGCACAGATACGCAGTATTTT CASSPNQGIPSTDTQYF
TRBD2 NA TRBJ2-7 TRBV7-2 TGTGCCAGCAGCTTACTAGCGGGAGTAAGCTACGAGCAGTACTTC CASSLLAGVSYEQYF
TRBD1 NA TRBJ1-2 TRBV7-3 TGTGCCAGCAGCCCCTCCGGGACAGGGGACTATGGCTACACCTTC CASSPSGTGDYGYTF
NA NA TRBJ2-3 TRBV5-1 TGCGCCAGCAGCTTCAGGCAAACAGATACGCAGTATTTT CASSFRQTDTQYF
TRBD2 NA TRBJ2-5 TRBV29-1 TGCAGCGTCGCCAAAACTAGCGGGACAGAGACCCAGTACTTC CSVAKTSGTETQYF
NA NA TRBJ1-2 TRBV4-2 TGTGCCAGCAGCCAAGTCGGCACAGGGCGCGCCGACTATGGCTACACCTTC CASSQVGTGRADYGYTF
NA NA TRBJ2-3 TRBV25-1 TGTGCCAGCAGTGTTGGGAACATAGATACGCAGTATTTT CASSVGNIDTQYF
NA NA TRBJ2-7 TRBV4-3 TGCGCCAGCAGCCAAGGGACAGGAACTATAGCGGGCTCCTACGAGCAGTACTTC CASSQGTGTIAGSYEQYF